Listed below are T cell receptor beta chains from one sample, sequenced in a study of blood T cell repertoires in COVID-19. TCRdb's table, derived via immunoSEQ multiplex PCR, lists solely in-frame clones and lacks some. The sample lists around 62,000 clones; roughly 83% were seen once. What was sequenced was peripheral blood. These receptors were collected from a man aged 50 to 60 with active COVID-19. Each CDR3 is given with its conserved first and last residue. The D gene is left open where the match is weak. Not all rows give a size; the values are once, few, many and, for expanded clones, a class.

j_gene,abundance,d_gene,v_gene,CDR3aa,CDR3nt
TRBJ2-7,.,.,TRBV7-2,CASSLGTVSYEQYF,TGTGCCAGCAGCTTAGGGACAGTCTCCTACGAGCAGTACTTC
TRBJ2-1,.,.,TRBV24-1,CATSVFREDNEQFF,TGTGCCACCAGTGTCTTCAGGGAGGATAATGAGCAGTTCTTC
TRBJ2-1,.,.,TRBV21-1,CASSPQVGPSGRDGEQFF,TGTGCCAGCAGCCCGCAGGTAGGGCCTAGCGGGAGGGATGGCGAGCAGTTCTTC
TRBJ1-2,.,TRBD1,TRBV2,CASSDEATGGPKGYTF,TGTGCCAGCAGTGATGAGGCGACAGGGGGCCCTAAAGGCTACACCTTC
TRBJ2-7,.,TRBD1,TRBV3-1/TRBV3-2,CASSQVRGQGRYEQYF,TGTGCCAGCAGCCAAGTCCGCGGACAGGGGAGGTACGAGCAGTACTTC
TRBJ2-4,.,.,TRBV3-1/TRBV3-2,CASSREGGIQYF,TGTGCCAGCAGCAGGGAGGGGGGCATTCAGTACTTC
TRBJ2-1,.,TRBD1,TRBV5-1,CASSSGQGAREQFF,TGCGCCAGCAGTTCGGGACAGGGGGCTAGGGAGCAGTTCTTC
TRBJ1-2,.,.,TRBV21-1,CASSVGYTF,TGTGCCAGCTCGGTCGGCTACACCTTC
TRBJ2-1,.,.,TRBV10-2,CASKGGGYYNEQFF,TGCGCCAGCAAGGGAGGGGGGTATTACAATGAGCAGTTCTTC
TRBJ1-5,few,.,TRBV5-1,CASSPMPPGHTNQPQHF,TGCGCCAGCAGCCCCATGCCTCCGGGACACACGAATCAGCCCCAGCATTTT
TRBJ1-2,.,.,TRBV6-5,CASRGRDLSAYTF,TGTGCCAGCAGGGGTAGAGACCTTAGCGCCTACACCTTC
TRBJ2-6,.,TRBD1,TRBV10-3,CAISAGTGAGANVLTF,TGTGCCATCAGCGCTGGGACAGGGGCCGGGGCCAACGTCCTGACTTTC
TRBJ1-1,.,.,TRBV19,CASKDSLNTEAFF,TGTGCCAGTAAGGACAGCCTAAACACTGAAGCTTTCTTT
TRBJ2-5,.,.,TRBV5-1,CASSLGLSEGQETQYF,TGCGCCAGCAGCTTGGGGCTATCTGAGGGCCAAGAGACCCAGTACTTC
TRBJ1-1,.,TRBD1,TRBV5-1,CASSLDTGETEAFF,TGCGCCAGCAGCTTGGACACAGGGGAGACTGAAGCTTTCTTT
TRBJ2-1,.,TRBD2,TRBV11-2,CASINPSGGARYNEQFF,TGTGCCAGCATCAACCCTAGCGGGGGGGCCAGGTACAATGAGCAGTTCTTC
TRBJ2-2,once,.,TRBV14,CASSLFWGLGTGELFF,TGTGCCAGCAGCCTTTTTTGGGGGCTCGGCACCGGGGAGCTGTTTTTT
TRBJ1-3,.,.,TRBV15,CATSRVRLSGNTIYF,TGTGCCACCAGCAGAGTGCGGCTCTCTGGAAACACCATATATTTT
TRBJ2-2,.,TRBD2,TRBV9,CASSVGLAGGNTGELFF,TGTGCCAGCAGCGTAGGTTTAGCGGGGGGGAACACCGGGGAGCTGTTTTTT
TRBJ1-6,once,.,TRBV30,CAWGGTISYNSPLHF,TGTGCCTGGGGAGGGACAATCTCCTATAATTCACCCCTCCACTTT
TRBJ2-5,many,TRBD1,TRBV6-1,CASSDRGRLETQYF,TGTGCCAGCAGTGACAGGGGGCGCCTAGAGACCCAGTACTTC
TRBJ1-6,.,TRBD1,TRBV3-1/TRBV3-2,CASSQPGGGSPLHF,TGTGCCAGCAGCCAGCCAGGGGGCGGTTCACCCCTCCACTTT
TRBJ1-4,.,.,TRBV6-6,CASTGNEKLFF,TGTGCCAGCACGGGTAATGAAAAACTGTTTTTT
TRBJ2-7,.,TRBD2,TRBV4-1,CASSQEFSGSWYEQYF,TGCGCCAGCAGCCAAGAATTTAGCGGGAGTTGGTACGAGCAGTACTTC
TRBJ2-1,.,TRBD1,TRBV7-9,CASSPDRGTSGVNEQFF,TGTGCCAGCAGCCCAGACAGGGGGACAAGCGGTGTCAATGAGCAGTTCTTC
TRBJ1-3,.,.,TRBV7-9,CASSSREFGNTIYF,TGTGCCAGCAGCTCCAGGGAATTTGGAAACACCATATATTTT
TRBJ2-5,.,TRBD1,TRBV15,CATSRRPGTGFETQYF,TGTGCCACCAGCAGACGACCCGGGACAGGGTTCGAGACCCAGTACTTC
TRBJ2-7,.,.,TRBV7-9,CASSRGVNPTNEQYF,TGTGCCAGCAGTCGTGGTGTCAACCCTACGAACGAGCAGTACTTC
TRBJ2-1,.,TRBD1,TRBV11-2,CASSFFGDSPDNEQFF,TGTGCCAGCAGCTTTTTTGGGGACAGTCCTGACAATGAGCAGTTCTTC
TRBJ2-5,.,TRBD2,TRBV10-3,CAISRTSGRGAQYF,TGTGCCATCAGTCGGACTAGCGGGAGGGGAGCCCAGTACTTC
TRBJ2-1,.,TRBD1,TRBV27,CASSQGTGRNEQFF,TGTGCCAGCAGCCAAGGGACAGGTAGGAATGAGCAGTTCTTC
TRBJ2-7,.,TRBD2,TRBV3-1/TRBV3-2,CASSQAGRAGYEQYF,TGTGCCAGCAGCCAAGCCGGGAGGGCAGGATACGAGCAGTACTTC
TRBJ1-3,few,.,TRBV10-1,CASSRDTSSGNTIYF,TGCGCCAGCAGCCGGGACACGAGCTCTGGAAACACCATATATTTT
TRBJ1-4,.,TRBD1,TRBV7-2,CASSKGQGGEKLFF,TGTGCCAGCAGCAAAGGGCAGGGGGGTGAAAAACTGTTTTTT
TRBJ2-3,.,.,TRBV19,CASTGTQRSGTQYF,TGTGCCAGTACCGGGACACAAAGAAGCGGTACGCAGTATTTT
TRBJ1-2,once,TRBD1,TRBV5-6,CASSFERGRPGYTF,TGTGCCAGCAGCTTTGAAAGGGGGCGCCCTGGCTACACCTTC
TRBJ2-2,.,.,TRBV12-3/TRBV12-4,CASSLGDGGRLFF,TGTGCCAGCAGTTTGGGTGACGGGGGACGGCTGTTTTTT
TRBJ1-4,.,TRBD1,TRBV4-1,CASSSNGGQGFNEKLFF,TGCGCCAGCAGCTCTAACGGAGGACAGGGCTTTAATGAAAAACTGTTTTTT
TRBJ2-7,.,.,TRBV5-4,CASTPSLGGASYEQYF,TGTGCCAGCACTCCCTCCCTGGGGGGGGCCTCCTACGAGCAGTACTTC
TRBJ1-1,once,.,TRBV6-4,CASSVERNTEAFF,TGTGCCAGCAGTGTTGAGAGGAACACTGAAGCTTTCTTT
TRBJ1-2,.,.,TRBV29-1,CSVPDSQSYGYTF,TGCAGCGTTCCGGACAGCCAGTCCTATGGCTACACCTTC